The 21 T cell receptor beta chains reported below all come from one sample, sequenced in a study of spatial heterogeneity in lung cancer. TCRdb reanalysed the 5' RACE reads using MiXCR and keeps one entry per CDR3 protein. The table lists 13,000 or so distinct CDR3 sequences, approximately 5.6% of them singletons. The antigens these receptors bind are not known. Study outcomes and limitations: The number of expanded tumor alpha and beta chains correlated with mutation number.

Time point specified: sample taken at primary tumor resection. Sample: lung tumor tissue, taken at surgery. The receptors derive from a female donor with early-stage non-small cell lung cancer.

This clonotype is labeled medium-sized. This beta chain is off target for a library built for alpha chains, so its abundance means little. The J gene is TRBJ2-3, the V gene TRBV10-3, with D uncertain. This CDR3 spans 14 amino acids. The germline V and J ends were trimmed by 11 bases and 1 base, with 16 bases remaining between them. CDR1 is ENHRY, CDR2 SYGVKD, per germline. CDR3 DNA: TGTGCCGGGCGAAGCGAGCCCGGCACAGATACGCAGTATTTT. This sequence encodes CAGRSEPGTDTQYF.

This clonotype was picked up a small number of times. This beta chain lies outside the target of a library built for alpha chains; its clone size means little. The chain joins TRBV5-6 to TRBJ2-1; TRBD2 agrees at 7 bases. V dropped 4 bases and J dropped 2; count of bases not matched to a gene: 12. Germline assignment: CDR1 SGHDT and CDR2 YYEEEE. This CDR3 spans 17 amino acids. The CDR3 bases are TGTGCCAGCAGCCCGGCGGCCGGGGGGACCACCTACAATGAGCAGTTCTTC. Its translation: CASSPAAGGTTYNEQFF.

At least ten counts were recorded for this clonotype. This beta chain is a stray sequence in a library constructed for alpha chains; its clone size is not meaningful. The chain is built from TRBV7-9 and TRBJ2-1; D unresolved. CDR1 is SEHNR, CDR2 FQNEAQ, per germline (reference sequence). The length of the CDR3 is 15 residues. Trimming shortened V by 1 base and J by 3 bases, and 10 bases separated the two germline ends. CDR3 sequence (DNA): TGTGCCAGCAGCTTAGGGCTGGGAAGCTACAATGAGCAGTTCTTC. It specifies CASSLGLGSYNEQFF. The full variable domain, with the rest looked up from reference TRBV7-9 and TRBJ2-1, is DTGVSQNPRHKITKRGQNVTFRCDPISEHNRLYWYRQTLGQGPEFLTYFQNEAQLEKSRLLSDRFSAERPKGSFSTLEIQRTEQGDSAMYLCASSLGLGSYNEQFFGPGTRLTVL.

This clonotype was seen many times. This beta chain appears as a stray read in a library generated for alpha chains; its size is not informative. J is TRBJ1-2 and V is TRBV9, with D possibly TRBD1 on 5 matching bases. Trimming took 3 bases from V and 4 from J, leaving 16 bases between them. Germline loops: CDR1 SGDLS, CDR2 YYNGEE. CDR3 length: 15 residues. CDR3 bases: TGTGCCAGCAGCGGGGAGGGGCCGCGGACCTATGGCTACACCTTC. It yields the protein CASSGEGPRTYGYTF.

This clonotype was found many times. The library was built for alpha chains, so this beta chain is an off-target read and its size means little. The chain links TRBV29-1 to TRBJ2-3; D might be TRBD1 or TRBD2, each matching 7 bases. The germline V and J ends were trimmed by 3 bases and 6 bases, with 13 bases remaining between them. This CDR3 is built from 13 residues. Germline V lookup: CDR1 SQVTM, CDR2 ANQGSEA. The CDR3 DNA reads as TGCAGCGTTGAGCGGCAGGGGGGGGATACGCAGTATTTT. This codes for CSVERQGGDTQYF.

This clonotype is labeled medium-sized. This beta chain turned up in a library designed for alpha chains; as an off-target read, its abundance says little. The chain recombines TRBV29-1 with TRBJ1-1; 12 bases fit TRBD1. The V gene end was trimmed by 7 bases and the J gene end by 12 bases; junction bases not matched to a gene: 12. CDR1 is SQVTM, CDR2 ANQGSEA, per germline. The CDR3 consists of 13 residues. CDR3 nucleotides: TGCAGCGCTACCAACCGGGACAGGGGGCAAACTTTCTTT. Translating gives CSATNRDRGQTFF.

In its sample, this clonotype was seen many times. Since the library was made to target alpha chains, this beta chain is a stray read and its abundance is not meaningful. The V call is TRBV6-2 or TRBV6-3, the J call TRBJ1-5; D gene ambiguous. The CDR3 length is 16 residues. Trimming stripped 2 bases from V and 0 bases from J, with 11 bases between. Germline V lookup: CDR1 MNHEY, CDR2 SVGEGT. The CDR3 is CASSYATSYSNQPQHF. CDR3 DNA: TGTGCCAGCAGTTACGCGACATCTTATAGCAATCAGCCCCAGCATTTT.

The table lists this clonotype with many counts. Found in a library prepared for alpha chains, this beta chain is an off-target read, and its abundance has little meaning. The rearrangement uses TRBV5-1 and TRBJ2-3; TRBD1 might be the D (5 bases). V was shortened by 5 bases and J by 1 base, with 14 bases between the two germline ends. Germline CDR1 is SGHRS and CDR2 is YFSETQ. This CDR3 is built from 15 residues. The CDR3: CASSPRGRRTDTQYF. The CDR3 DNA reads TGCGCCAGCAGTCCAAGGGGTCGCCGCACAGATACGCAGTATTTT. The entire variable domain, with the rest obtained from reference TRBV5-1 and TRBJ2-3, is as follows: KAGVTQTPRYLIKTRGQQVTLSCSPISGHRSVSWYQQTPGQGLQFLFEYFSETQRNKGNFPGRFSGRQFSNSRSEMNVSTLELGDSALYLCASSPRGRRTDTQYFGPGTRLTVL.

This clonotype was observed many times. For a library built for alpha chains, this beta chain is a stray read; little rests on its size. The chain couples TRBV4-1 to TRBJ1-5; D gene ambiguous. The CDR3 is 16 amino acids. V lost 1 base to trimming and J lost 1 base, with 11 bases between them. Germline V gene data show CDR1 as MGHRA and CDR2 as YSYEKL. The CDR3 DNA reads as TGCGCCAGCAGCCAAGGTCCAACCTGGAGCAATCAGCCCCAGCATTTT. This gives the protein CASSQGPTWSNQPQHF.

Concerning this clonotype itself: Found in a library prepared for alpha chains, this beta chain is an off-target read, and its abundance has little meaning. CDR3 in DNA: TGTGCCTGGAGTTCCGGACAGAGCTCCTACGAGCAGTACTTC. Its protein product is CAWSSGQSSYEQYF. The genes are TRBV30 and TRBJ2-7; perhaps TRBD1 as D (6 bases). V lost 2 bases, J lost 0 bases, and 11 bases lay in between. Germline CDR1 is GTSNPN and CDR2 is SVGIG (reference sequence). This CDR3 is 14 amino acids long.

Ten or more counts support this clonotype. With the library built for alpha chains, this beta chain is off target and its frequency is not meaningful. This CDR3 reads CASSPLYASNEQFF. The CDR3 DNA reads TGTGCCAGCAGTCCCCTTTATGCGAGCAATGAGCAGTTCTTC. V gene TRBV6-2 or TRBV6-3 combines with J gene TRBJ2-1; no firm D call. Germline V gives CDR1 MNHEY, CDR2 SVGEGT. This CDR3 has 14 residues. The V end was cut by 5 bases, the J end by 6 bases, with 14 bases between.

At least ten counts were recorded for this clonotype. Since the library was made to target alpha chains, this beta chain is a stray read and its abundance is not meaningful. This chain links TRBV2 with TRBJ1-4; 10 bases map to TRBD1. With V trimmed by 9 bases and J by 6 bases, 13 bases remained unmatched. Per the germline V gene, CDR1 is SNHLY and CDR2 is FYNNEI. This CDR3 is built from 16 residues. The CDR3 spells CASTGTGVPAHEKLFF. CDR3 DNA sequence: TGTGCCAGTACAGGGACAGGGGTACCGGCCCATGAAAAACTGTTTTTT.

Note on this clonotype: Since it is a stray read in a library aimed at alpha chains, this beta chain has a size that is not meaningful. The chain uses TRBV7-2 and TRBJ1-2; D is perhaps TRBD1 (5 bases). Germline CDR1 is SGHTA and CDR2 is FQGNSA. The V gene lost 3 bases and the J gene lost 8 bases, with 19 bases spanning the gap. The CDR3 has 15 amino acids. The CDR3 bases are TGTGCCAGCAGCTTCTCGCGAGACAGTCCAATGGGCTACACCTTC. Protein product: CASSFSRDSPMGYTF.

This clonotype has a count of ten or more. This beta chain slipped into a library made for alpha chains as a stray read, so its size is not meaningful. The chain joins TRBV6-1 to TRBJ2-2, with D possibly called TRBD1 or TRBD2 (6 bases each). Germline CDR1 MNHNS, CDR2 SASEGT. This CDR3 comprises 14 residues. The V end was cut by 3 bases, the J end by 10 bases, with 15 bases between. The CDR3 reads CASSDGWGAMELFF. The CDR3, as DNA: TGTGCCAGCAGTGATGGATGGGGGGCGATGGAGCTGTTTTTT.

This clonotype was seen ten or more times. For a library built for alpha chains, this beta chain is a stray read; little rests on its size. For the CDR3, the DNA is TGTGCCAGCAGTTTAGTGGGGGCGAATACGCAGTATTTT. Translation gives CASSLVGANTQYF. V is TRBV12-3 or TRBV12-4 and J is TRBJ2-3, with a tentative D call TRBD1 (6 bases). The V gene lost 1 base and the J gene lost 7 bases, with 9 bases spanning the gap. CDR3 size: 13 residues.

There are many counts of this clonotype. One end of the junction fails to match germline, which may point to a read error. This beta chain turned up in a library designed for alpha chains; as an off-target read, its abundance says little. This chain joins TRBV6-2 or TRBV6-3 and TRBJ2-3; maybe TRBD1 (6 bases). The CDR3 extends over 16 amino acids. CDR1 and CDR2 from the germline V gene are MNHEY and SVGEGT. The CDR3 reads CASSNSGQLGTDTQYF. In DNA form, the CDR3 reads TGTGCCAGCAGTAACTCAGGACAGTTAGGCACAGATACGCAGTATTTT.

There are many counts of this clonotype. This beta chain appears as a stray read in a library generated for alpha chains; its size is not informative. This rearrangement joins TRBV13 to TRBJ2-7; a possible D gene is TRBD2 (6 bases). V gave up 5 bases and J gave up 3 bases, with 17 bases separating them. The length of the CDR3 is 15 residues. Germline V gene data show CDR1 as PRHDT and CDR2 as FYEKMQ (reference sequence). This chain's CDR3 is CASSPAGQGGYEQYF. For the CDR3, the DNA is TGTGCCAGCAGCCCCGCAGGGCAGGGAGGCTACGAGCAGTACTTC.

This clonotype was observed many times. In a library made to pick up alpha chains, this beta chain is a stray read with a size that means little. This chain joins TRBV7-8 and TRBJ2-5; a weak D match, TRBD1 (6 bases). The germline V gene encodes CDR1 SGHVS and CDR2 FQNEAQ. V was trimmed by 3 bases and J by 5 bases, leaving 16 bases between them. The CDR3 contains 15 residues. CDR3 nucleotides: TGTGCCAGCAGCTTCCTATCAGGGGTTGGGGAGACCCAGTACTTC. It translates to CASSFLSGVGETQYF.

By share, this clonotype ranks as medium-sized (0.01 to 0.1%). This beta chain is an off-target read within a library intended for alpha chains, so its frequency means little. The rearrangement uses TRBV7-2 and TRBJ2-7; the D call may be TRBD1 or TRBD2 (6 bases each). Germline assignment: CDR1 SGHTA and CDR2 FQGNSA. V shed 5 bases and J shed 1 base, with 12 bases lying between them. There are 14 residues in the CDR3. CDR3 sequence reads: CASSPGAGSYEQYF. CDR3 sequence (DNA): TGTGCCAGCAGCCCGGGGGCAGGGTCCTACGAGCAGTACTTC.

This clonotype has ten or more counts. With the library built for alpha chains, this beta chain is off target and its frequency is not meaningful. The chain has TRBV4-1 and TRBJ2-1; 7 bases agree with TRBD1. The CDR3 is made up of 18 amino acids. The trim removed 2 bases at V and 3 bases at J, leaving 13 bases unmatched. Germline assignment: CDR1 MGHRA and CDR2 YSYEKL. The CDR3 coding sequence is TGCGCCAGCAGCCAATCGGGCTGGCTGCCAGGGGGCTACAATGAGCAGTTCTTC. Translating gives CASSQSGWLPGGYNEQFF.

This clonotype was observed many times. This beta chain is an unintended read in a library built for alpha chains; its size means little. The chain combines TRBV4-1 with TRBJ1-6; D ambiguous. Germline-derived CDR1 and CDR2 are MGHRA and YSYEKL. V gave up 1 base and J gave up 0 bases, with 7 bases separating them. This CDR3 has 16 amino acids. CDR3 in amino acids: CASSQALSSYNSPLHF. For the CDR3, the DNA is TGCGCCAGCAGCCAAGCCTTAAGCTCCTATAATTCACCCCTCCACTTT.